Sequencing of this TCR beta chain was carried out in a study of regulatory T cells in long-lasting Graves disease. CDR3 size: 16 residues. V trimming: 0 bases; J trimming: 12 bases; junction bases outside the gene matches: 16. Germline V gene lookup returns CDR1 DFQATT and CDR2 SNEGSKA (reference sequence). As to time point: persistent/refractory GD, antithyroid drugs over 5 years with positive TRAb. Following extraction of RNA from PBMCs, that RNA was used to make the TCR library. An endocrinology department in Xi'an, China, supplied the patients. For this clonotype: Its target is not known.

Points from the study as a whole: Persistent disease preferred TRBV28, TRBJ1-2 and TRBJ2-5; new disease, TRBV20-1 and TRBJ2-1. Persistent Graves' patients showed reduced TCR diversity versus newly diagnosed patients.

Both iRepertoire HTBI primers and Arm-PCR of CDR3 regions were used to build the TCR beta libraries. Methods used by the authors: Samples collectively showed 62 TRBV and approximately 15 TRBJ segments. TCRdb fed the multiplex PCR reads into MiXCR, producing one record per CDR3 protein. The authors' filters were not applied to this entry. The sample has about 470,000 distinct CDR3 sequences, roughly 21% seen once. This chain joins TRBV20-1 and TRBJ2-1; 8 nucleotides line up with TRBD1. The receptor was derived from a female donor with Graves disease. Sample: peripheral blood mononuclear cells (PBMCs), taken when the disease was refractory, from a patient treated with antithyroid drugs. In nucleotides, the CDR3 is TGCAGTGCTAGAGATCTCCTCAGGGGGCAGGTATTTGGGCAGTTCTTC. Translation gives CSARDLLRGQVFGQFF.